This T cell receptor beta chain is drawn from a study of blood T cells in healthy people across ages (dated by TCRdb to the mid-2010s). Broadly, across the study: In model experiments, template switching captured roughly one uniquely barcoded TCR beta cDNA molecule for every two T cells. Age-related changes in TCR beta repertoire diversity were measured in the study by deep sequencing normalized with unique cDNA molecular identifiers. Donors were grouped into four age groups: young (average 16 years), middle-aged (about 38), aged (approximately 58) and long-lived (around 80). To avoid experimental bias, donors of different ages were spread randomly across the sequencing lanes. Two additional independent replicas of 1 million unique cDNA reads from the same blood draw were analyzed for two donors (one aged 18 to 30 and one aged 80 or older).

Library generation was performed with 5' RACE. Sequencing instrument: Illumina HiSeq 2500. A second roughly 7 to 11 cycle PCR used a sample-barcoded 5' primer and a J-beta primer mix. A template-switch 5' adaptor carrying 12 random nucleotides introduced a unique molecular identifier onto each TCR beta cDNA molecule. Each sample yielded at least 2.5 million CDR3-containing paired-end reads. The Mint cDNA synthesis kit, primed by a TRBC-specific oligonucleotide, was used to synthesize first-strand cDNA from all RNA. All cDNA was treated with uracil-DNA glycosylase and then went through a first 18-cycle PCR with the universal primers M1SS and BC2_uni_R. The study's processing was this. For normalization, 1 million high-quality reads were randomly selected from each sample, with every read carrying a distinct molecular identifier. Reads sharing molecular identifiers were discarded rather than binned into consensus sequences. CDR3 identification, clonotype clustering and error correction used MiTCR with a Q25 quality threshold and the strictest error-elimination algorithm. A nonparametric unseen species model with Euler transformation was used to estimate lower-bound total TCR beta diversity. TCRdb itself trimmed the public reads at Q25 with fastp, ran MiXCR and retained productive beta chains. Identical CDR3 protein sequences are pooled into one entry, listed with their most common genes and DNA. The V and J calls and clone size are TCRdb's, not the authors'. In all, the sample holds around 620,000 distinct CDR3 sequences, and 27% of those were seen once. Of the sample, around 20% is held by the ten largest clones.

General conclusions and limits of the study: A strong correlation was found between observed TCR beta diversity and the percentage of naive T cells measured by flow cytometry. Compared with the aged group, the long-lived group had more naive CD4+ T cells, fewer expanded clones and increased TCR diversity, suggesting age selection. Bulk unsorted PBMC profiling prevented conclusive comparison of naive and antigen-experienced compartments. The CMV infection status of donors was not known, potentially confounding age-related changes in expanded clonotypes. Observed TCR beta diversity per million T cells fell roughly linearly with age, and a significant reduction was already apparent by age roughly 40. Estimates of total diversity based on one million sequenced T cells were considered lower bounds and underestimates.

Donors were under 40 systemically healthy Caucasian individuals from Russia aged roughly 6 to 95 years. Around 10 milliliters of peripheral blood were collected from each donor into EDTA-treated Vacutainer tubes. Ficoll-Paque density-gradient centrifugation was used to isolate PBMCs, with at least 6.5 million obtained per sample. Trizol reagent was used to extract total RNA from the PBMCs, yielding at least 5.5 micrograms per sample. Naive CD45RAhigh/CD27high T cell percentages were measured by flow cytometry on a PBMC aliquot from every donor. Regarding this clonotype: This clone's antigen is unknown. No per-base quality is available; no much larger clone lies one base away.

V gives up 0 bases and J gives up 10 bases, and the segment between their germline ends measures 18 bases. As encoded in the germline V gene, CDR1 is LGHNA while CDR2 is YSLEER. Inclusive of the bounding cysteine and phenylalanine, the CDR3 is 15 residues long. Kept here is only the CDR3 DNA, which spans 45 bases and is read in frame from base 1. The sample was blood. The sequence derives from a woman in her 70s in good health. This chain is built from TRBV4-3 and TRBJ1-1; TRBD1 could be the D gene, as 5 bases match. In nucleotide form, the sequence is TGCGCCAGCAGCCAAGATCTGGGCAGGGAAGTTGCAGCTTTCTTT. Translated, it reads CASSQDLGREVAAFF.